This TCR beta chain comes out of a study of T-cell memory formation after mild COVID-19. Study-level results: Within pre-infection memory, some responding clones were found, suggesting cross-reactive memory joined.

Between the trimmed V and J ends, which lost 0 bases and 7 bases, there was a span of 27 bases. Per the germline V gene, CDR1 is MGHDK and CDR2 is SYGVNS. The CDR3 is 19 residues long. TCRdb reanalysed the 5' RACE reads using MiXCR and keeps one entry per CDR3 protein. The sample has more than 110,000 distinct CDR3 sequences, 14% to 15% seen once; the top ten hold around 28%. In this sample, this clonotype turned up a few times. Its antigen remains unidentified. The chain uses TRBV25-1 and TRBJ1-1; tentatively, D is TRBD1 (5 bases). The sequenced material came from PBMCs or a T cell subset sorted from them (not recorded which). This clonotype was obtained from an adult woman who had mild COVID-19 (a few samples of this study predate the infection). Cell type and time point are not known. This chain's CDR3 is CASSEYPSAGTTVSGEAFF. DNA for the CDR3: TGTGCCAGCAGTGAATATCCTTCTGCGGGGACGACCGTCAGCGGTGAAGCTTTCTTT.